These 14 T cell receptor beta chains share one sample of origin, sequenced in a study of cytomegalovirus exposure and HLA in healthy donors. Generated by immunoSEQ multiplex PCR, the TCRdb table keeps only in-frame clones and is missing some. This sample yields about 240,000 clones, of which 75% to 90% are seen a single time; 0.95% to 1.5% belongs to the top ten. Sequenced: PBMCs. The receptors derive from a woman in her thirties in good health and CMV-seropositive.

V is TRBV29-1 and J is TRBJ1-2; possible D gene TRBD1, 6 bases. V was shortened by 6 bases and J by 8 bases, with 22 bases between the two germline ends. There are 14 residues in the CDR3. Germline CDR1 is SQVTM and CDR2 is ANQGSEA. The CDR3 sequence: CSVHEGVSNWGYTF. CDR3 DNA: TGCAGCGTCCACGAGGGGGTGTCAAATTGGGGCTACACCTTC. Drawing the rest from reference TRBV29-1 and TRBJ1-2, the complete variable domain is SAVISQKPSRDICQRGTSLTIQCQVDSQVTMMFWYRQQPGQSLTLIATANQGSEATYESGFVIDKFPISRPNLTFSTLTVSNMSPEDSSIYLCSVHEGVSNWGYTFGSGTRLTVV.

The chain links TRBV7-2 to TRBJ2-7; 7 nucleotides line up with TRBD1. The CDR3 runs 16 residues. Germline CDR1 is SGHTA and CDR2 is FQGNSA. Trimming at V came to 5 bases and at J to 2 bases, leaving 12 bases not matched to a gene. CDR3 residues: CASSLRQGPRTYEQYF. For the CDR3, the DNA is TGTGCCAGCAGCCTACGACAGGGACCACGCACCTACGAGCAGTACTTC. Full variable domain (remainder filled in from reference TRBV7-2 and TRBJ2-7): GAGVSQSPSNKVTEKGKDVELRCDPISGHTALYWYRQSLGQGLEFLIYFQGNSAPDKSGLPSDRFSAERTGGSVSTLTIQRTQQEDSAVYLCASSLRQGPRTYEQYFGPGTRLTVT.

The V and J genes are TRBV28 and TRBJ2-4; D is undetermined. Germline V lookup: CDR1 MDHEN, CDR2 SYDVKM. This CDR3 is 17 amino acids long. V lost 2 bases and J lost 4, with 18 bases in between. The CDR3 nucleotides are TGTGCCAGCAGTTTAATGGTGGGCCCCAACCATAAAAACATTCAGTACTTC. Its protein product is CASSLMVGPNHKNIQYF. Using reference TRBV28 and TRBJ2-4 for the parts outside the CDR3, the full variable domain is DVKVTQSSRYLVKRTGEKVFLECVQDMDHENMFWYRQDPGLGLRLIYFSYDVKMKEKGDIPEGYSVSREKKERFSLILESASTNQTSMYLCASSLMVGPNHKNIQYFGAGTRLSVL.

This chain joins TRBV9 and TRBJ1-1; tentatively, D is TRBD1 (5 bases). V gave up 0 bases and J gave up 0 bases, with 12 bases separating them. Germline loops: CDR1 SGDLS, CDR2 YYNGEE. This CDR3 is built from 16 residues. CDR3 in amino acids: CASSVGSGGMNTEAFF. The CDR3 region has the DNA TGTGCCAGCAGCGTAGGAAGCGGGGGAATGAACACTGAAGCTTTCTTT.

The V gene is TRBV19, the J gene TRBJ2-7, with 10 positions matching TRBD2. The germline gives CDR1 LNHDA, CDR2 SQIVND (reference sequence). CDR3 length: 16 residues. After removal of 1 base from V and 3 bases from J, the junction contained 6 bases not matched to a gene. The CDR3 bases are TGTGCCAGTAGTATAGTAGGGGCTAGCGGGAGCTACGAGCAGTACTTC. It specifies CASSIVGASGSYEQYF.

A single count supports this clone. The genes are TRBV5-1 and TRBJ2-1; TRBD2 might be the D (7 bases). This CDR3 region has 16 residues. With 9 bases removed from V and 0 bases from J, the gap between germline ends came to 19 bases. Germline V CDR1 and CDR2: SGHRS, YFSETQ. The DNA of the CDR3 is TGCGCCACCCAAGGGGGGGGCACGAGCTCCTACAATGAGCAGTTCTTC. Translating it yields CATQGGGTSSYNEQFF.

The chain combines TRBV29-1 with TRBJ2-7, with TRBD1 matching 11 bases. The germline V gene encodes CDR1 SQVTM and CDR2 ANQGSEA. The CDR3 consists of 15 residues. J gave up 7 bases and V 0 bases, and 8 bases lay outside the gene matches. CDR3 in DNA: TGCAGCGTTGAAGACTCGGACAGGGGGCTGAAGGAGCAGTACTTC. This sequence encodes CSVEDSDRGLKEQYF.

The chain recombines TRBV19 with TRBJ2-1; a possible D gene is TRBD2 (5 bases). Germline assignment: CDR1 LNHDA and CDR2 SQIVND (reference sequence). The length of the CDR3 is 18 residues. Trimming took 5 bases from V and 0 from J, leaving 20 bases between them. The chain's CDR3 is CASSPRGSGRSSYNEQFF. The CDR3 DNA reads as TGTGCCAGTAGTCCCCGAGGAAGCGGTAGGTCCTCCTACAATGAGCAGTTCTTC. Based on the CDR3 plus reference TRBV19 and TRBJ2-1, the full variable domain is DGGITQSPKYLFRKEGQNVTLSCEQNLNHDAMYWYRQDPGQGLRLIYYSQIVNDFQKGDIAEGYSVSREKKESFPLTVTSAQKNPTAFYLCASSPRGSGRSSYNEQFFGPGTRLTVL.

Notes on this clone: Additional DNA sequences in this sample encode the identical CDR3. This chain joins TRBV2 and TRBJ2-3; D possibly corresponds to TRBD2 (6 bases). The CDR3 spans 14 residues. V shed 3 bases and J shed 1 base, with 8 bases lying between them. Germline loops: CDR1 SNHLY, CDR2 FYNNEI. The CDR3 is CASSEGEGTDTQYF. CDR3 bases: TGTGCCAGCAGTGAGGGGGAGGGCACAGATACGCAGTATTTT. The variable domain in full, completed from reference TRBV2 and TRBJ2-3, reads EPEVTQTPSHQVTQMGQEVILRCVPISNHLYFYWYRQILGQKVEFLVSFYNNEISEKSEIFDDQFSVERPDGSNFTLKIRSTKLEDSAMYFCASSEGEGTDTQYFGPGTRLTVL.

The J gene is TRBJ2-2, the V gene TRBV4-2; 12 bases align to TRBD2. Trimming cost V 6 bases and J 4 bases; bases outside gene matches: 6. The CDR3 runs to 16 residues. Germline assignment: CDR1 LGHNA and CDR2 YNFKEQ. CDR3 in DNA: TGTGCCAGCAGTAGACTAGCGGGAGTCCCCACCGGGGAGCTGTTTTTT. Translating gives CASSRLAGVPTGELFF.

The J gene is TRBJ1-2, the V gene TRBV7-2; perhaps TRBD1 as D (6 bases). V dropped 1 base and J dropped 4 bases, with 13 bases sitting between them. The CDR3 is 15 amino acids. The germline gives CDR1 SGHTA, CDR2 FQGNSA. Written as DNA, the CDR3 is TGTGCCAGCAGCTTAGGACAGGAAAGGGGCTATGGCTACACCTTC. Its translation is CASSLGQERGYGYTF.

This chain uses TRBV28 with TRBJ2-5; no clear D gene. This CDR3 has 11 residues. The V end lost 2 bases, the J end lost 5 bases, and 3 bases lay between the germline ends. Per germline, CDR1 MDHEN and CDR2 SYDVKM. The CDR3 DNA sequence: TGTGCCAGCAGTTTAGGCGAGACCCAGTACTTC. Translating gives CASSLGETQYF.

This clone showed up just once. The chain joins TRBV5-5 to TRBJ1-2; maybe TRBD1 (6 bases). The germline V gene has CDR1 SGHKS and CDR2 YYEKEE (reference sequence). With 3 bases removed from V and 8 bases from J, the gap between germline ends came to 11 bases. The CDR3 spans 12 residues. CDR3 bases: TGTGCCAGCAGCTACTCGGACAGCGGCTACACCTTC. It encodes CASSYSDSGYTF.

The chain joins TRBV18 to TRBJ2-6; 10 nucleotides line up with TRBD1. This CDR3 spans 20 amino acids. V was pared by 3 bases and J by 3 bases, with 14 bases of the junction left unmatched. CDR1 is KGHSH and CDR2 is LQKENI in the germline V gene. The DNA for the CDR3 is TGTGCCAGCTCACCGATGATACCGGGACAGGGGAATCGTGGGGCCAACGTCCTGACTTTC. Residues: CASSPMIPGQGNRGANVLTF.